The rows below give T cell receptor beta chains drawn from one sample of a study of shared clonotypes between healthy human individuals. TCRdb's table, derived via immunoSEQ multiplex PCR, lists solely in-frame clones and lacks some. The data show about 360,000 clones, over 70% seen once. The sample comprised memory CD4+ T cells sorted from blood. The receptors shown here come from a man younger than 45 in good health. The CDR3 runs from the conserved cysteine through the conserved F or W. Each record gives: J gene, V gene, D gene, clone size, CDR3 DNA, CDR3 protein. A D gene is named only where the DNA matches it firmly. Size values are once, few and many counts, or a class for expanded clones, and some rows have none.

J: TRBJ2-1
V: TRBV11-3
D: TRBD1
size: once
DNA: TGTGCCAGCAGCTTAACGACAGGGGGTTGGGTTGAGCAGTTCTTC
CDR3: CASSLTTGGWVEQFF

J: TRBJ2-1
V: TRBV29-1
D: -
size: medium-sized
DNA: TGCAGCGTTGATTTAGGCTCGAGGAATGAGCAGTTCTTC
CDR3: CSVDLGSRNEQFF

J: TRBJ1-1
V: TRBV10-1
D: -
size: -
DNA: TGCGCCAGCAAGGCCAGCCTGAACACTGAAGCTTTCTTT
CDR3: CASKASLNTEAFF

J: TRBJ1-1
V: TRBV30
D: TRBD1
size: -
DNA: TGTGCCTGGGGAGGGACAGGAGGTCATTCCACCAACACTGAAGCTTTCTTT
CDR3: CAWGGTGGHSTNTEAFF

J: TRBJ2-1
V: TRBV5-5
D: -
size: -
DNA: TGTGCCAGCAGCCAACCCGGACAGCCGGGCAATGAGCAGTTCTTC
CDR3: CASSQPGQPGNEQFF

J: TRBJ2-7
V: TRBV5-4
D: TRBD1
size: -
DNA: TGTGCCAGCAGCCAAGGGGGCCGGGGCTACGAGCAGTACTTC
CDR3: CASSQGGRGYEQYF

J: TRBJ2-1
V: TRBV28
D: TRBD1
size: -
DNA: TGTGCCAGCAGCGTCCCGGGACAGCTCGACAATGAGCAGTTCTTC
CDR3: CASSVPGQLDNEQFF

J: TRBJ2-2
V: TRBV18
D: -
size: -
DNA: TGTGCCAGCTCACCAACCTCGTTTTCCGGGGAGCTGTTTTTT
CDR3: CASSPTSFSGELFF

J: TRBJ2-7
V: TRBV10-3
D: -
size: -
DNA: TGTGCCATCATGGGGGGCCGTGCGGACAAGCAGTACTTC
CDR3: CAIMGGRADKQYF

J: TRBJ2-1
V: TRBV4-1
D: -
size: -
DNA: TGCGCCAGCAGCCAAGCAGCCGCCGGCTCCTACAATGAGCAGTTCTTC
CDR3: CASSQAAAGSYNEQFF

J: TRBJ2-7
V: TRBV6-1
D: TRBD1
size: -
DNA: TGTGCCAGCAGGGGGACAGGGCCGTCCTACGAGCAGTACTTC
CDR3: CASRGTGPSYEQYF

J: TRBJ2-3
V: TRBV7-2
D: TRBD2
size: -
DNA: TGTGCCAGCAGCTTAGCACTAGCGGGGGGCACAGATACGCAGTATTTT
CDR3: CASSLALAGGTDTQYF

J: TRBJ2-1
V: TRBV7-9
D: -
size: -
DNA: TGTGCCAGCAGCGATAAGGACTACTCAGGGAAGGAGCAGTTCTTC
CDR3: CASSDKDYSGKEQFF

J: TRBJ2-5
V: TRBV14
D: TRBD2
size: few
DNA: TGTGCCAGCAGCCAAGTCGCGGGGGGCGGAGGGACCCAGTACTTC
CDR3: CASSQVAGGGGTQYF

J: TRBJ2-3
V: TRBV19
D: -
size: -
DNA: TGTGCCAGTAATGTGGGTTCGGATACGCAGTATTTT
CDR3: CASNVGSDTQYF

J: TRBJ2-7
V: TRBV25-1
D: -
size: few
DNA: TGTGCCAGCAGTTTCGCGTCGGGGCAGGGAAGGTCGCGCGAGCAGTACTTC
CDR3: CASSFASGQGRSREQYF

J: TRBJ1-2
V: TRBV2
D: TRBD1
size: once
DNA: TGTGCCAGCAGTGGGGACAGAGCTAACTATGGCTACACCTTC
CDR3: CASSGDRANYGYTF

J: TRBJ2-1
V: TRBV7-2
D: TRBD1
size: -
DNA: TGTGCCAGCAGCCGTACCGGGACAGCCTACAATGAGCAGTTCTTC
CDR3: CASSRTGTAYNEQFF

J: TRBJ2-7
V: TRBV7-9
D: TRBD2
size: -
DNA: TGTGCCAGCAGCTTTGGGGAGGGAATGACCCGGCAGTACTTC
CDR3: CASSFGEGMTRQYF

J: TRBJ2-7
V: TRBV7-2
D: -
size: -
DNA: TGTGCCAGCAGCTCCAGGTTAGGCTCCTACGAGCAGTACTTC
CDR3: CASSSRLGSYEQYF

J: TRBJ2-2
V: TRBV12-1
D: -
size: -
DNA: TGTGCCAGCAGCTTTGTAGAGTTTAACTCCACCGGGGAGCTGTTTTTT
CDR3: CASSFVEFNSTGELFF

J: TRBJ2-3
V: TRBV28
D: -
size: few
DNA: TGTGCCAGCAGGGACTACGGTAAATTCACAGATACGCAGTATTTT
CDR3: CASRDYGKFTDTQYF

J: TRBJ1-5
V: TRBV6-6
D: TRBD1
size: -
DNA: TGTGCCAGCATTCCGGACAGGGACGATCAGCCCCAGCATTTT
CDR3: CASIPDRDDQPQHF

J: TRBJ2-1
V: TRBV7-3
D: TRBD2
size: few
DNA: TGTGCCAGCAGCCCGGCGGCTAGCGGTTACAATGAGCAGTTCTTC
CDR3: CASSPAASGYNEQFF

J: TRBJ1-3
V: TRBV7-8
D: -
size: -
DNA: TGTGCCAGCAGCTTAGATCTCCACTCTGGAAACACCATATATTTT
CDR3: CASSLDLHSGNTIYF

J: TRBJ2-1
V: TRBV6-5
D: TRBD2
size: -
DNA: TGTGCCAGCATTGCACTAGCGGGGTCCTACAATGAGCAGTTCTTC
CDR3: CASIALAGSYNEQFF

J: TRBJ2-1
V: TRBV7-6
D: -
size: -
DNA: TGTGCCAGCAGCTTAGTGGAAAATGAGCAGTTCTTC
CDR3: CASSLVENEQFF

J: TRBJ1-2
V: TRBV10-3
D: -
size: -
DNA: TGTGCCATCAGTGGAGGGGATGGCTACACCTTC
CDR3: CAISGGDGYTF